The T cell receptor (beta chain) described here comes from a study of blood T cell repertoires in COVID-19. CDR3 length: 16 residues. Germline V gene lookup returns CDR1 MGHRA and CDR2 YSYEKL. V was shortened by 1 base and J by 3 bases, with 12 bases between the two germline ends. Assay used: immunoSEQ multiplex PCR; TCRdb lists only in-frame clones, some missing. The repertoire holds 200,000 to 250,000 clones, with roughly 88% as singletons. Participants were aged about 18 to 100 years from approximately 24 US areas. The chain combines TRBV4-1 with TRBJ1-4, with D perhaps matching TRBD1 (5 bases). The clonotype comes from a woman in her 50s with acute COVID-19. The sample was PBMCs or T cells enriched from blood (not recorded which). This CDR3 is CASSQAFLTANEKLFF. The CDR3 nucleotides read TGCGCCAGCAGCCAAGCTTTTCTGACAGCTAATGAAAAACTGTTTTTT.